Listed below are T cell receptor beta chains from one sample, sequenced in a study of blood T cell repertoires in COVID-19. Some clones are missing from TCRdb's copy, which holds only in-frame ones; the method was immunoSEQ multiplex PCR. The repertoire holds roughly 190,000 clones, 82% seen once, with about 10% in the top ten. The sequenced material came from PBMCs or T cells enriched from blood (not recorded which). The receptors derive from a man in his forties or fifties who had recovered from COVID-19. Both conserved end residues are part of each CDR3. The order of the fields is V gene, D gene, J gene, CDR3 length, clone size, CDR3 DNA, CDR3 protein. The D gene is left open where the match is weak. Clone size appears in some rows only: once, few, many, or a class for an expanded clone.

v_call: TRBV19; d_call: .; j_call: TRBJ2-3; cdr3_length: 14; clone_size: .; cdr3_nt: TGTGCCAGTATGGATGGGGGGGCTACAGATACGCAGTATTTT; cdr3_aa: CASMDGGATDTQYF
v_call: TRBV5-6; d_call: TRBD1; j_call: TRBJ1-2; cdr3_length: 15; clone_size: .; cdr3_nt: TGTGCCAGCAGCCGGAGGGGGCGTGTGGACTATGGCTACACCTTC; cdr3_aa: CASSRRGRVDYGYTF
v_call: TRBV7-2; d_call: TRBD1; j_call: TRBJ1-1; cdr3_length: 15; clone_size: .; cdr3_nt: TGTGCCAGCAGCACGGAACAGGGGAGCTTCGCTGAAGCTTTCTTT; cdr3_aa: CASSTEQGSFAEAFF
v_call: TRBV3-1/TRBV3-2; d_call: TRBD2; j_call: TRBJ2-5; cdr3_length: 16; clone_size: .; cdr3_nt: TGTGCCAGCAGCCAAGCACTAGCGGGAGGTGGAGAGACCCAGTACTTC; cdr3_aa: CASSQALAGGGETQYF
v_call: TRBV18; d_call: .; j_call: TRBJ1-1; cdr3_length: 16; clone_size: .; cdr3_nt: TGTGCCAGCTCACCAGACTCGCCAGTGGCCGACACTGAAGCTTTCTTT; cdr3_aa: CASSPDSPVADTEAFF
v_call: TRBV28; d_call: .; j_call: TRBJ1-2; cdr3_length: 16; clone_size: .; cdr3_nt: TGTGCCAGCAGTTTATATATCCCCGGACAGCTCTATGGCTACACCTTC; cdr3_aa: CASSLYIPGQLYGYTF
v_call: TRBV7-9; d_call: .; j_call: TRBJ1-1; cdr3_length: 14; clone_size: .; cdr3_nt: TGTGCCAGCAGCTTAGACAGTACGAACACTGAAGCTTTCTTT; cdr3_aa: CASSLDSTNTEAFF
v_call: TRBV6-6; d_call: TRBD1; j_call: TRBJ2-6; cdr3_length: 15; clone_size: .; cdr3_nt: TGTGCCAGCAGCCGGACAGGGTTCGGGGCCAACGTCCTGACTTTC; cdr3_aa: CASSRTGFGANVLTF
v_call: TRBV6-1; d_call: .; j_call: TRBJ2-3; cdr3_length: 17; clone_size: .; cdr3_nt: TGTGCCAGCAGTGAAGCGCTGACGGGAGTTATAACAGATACGCAGTATTTT; cdr3_aa: CASSEALTGVITDTQYF
v_call: TRBV3-1/TRBV3-2; d_call: TRBD2; j_call: TRBJ2-1; cdr3_length: 15; clone_size: .; cdr3_nt: TGTGCCAGCAGCCAAGCCGATAGCGGGAGAGGTGAGCAGTTCTTC; cdr3_aa: CASSQADSGRGEQFF
v_call: TRBV19; d_call: TRBD1; j_call: TRBJ2-3; cdr3_length: 17; clone_size: once; cdr3_nt: TGTGCCAGTAGTATCTCCCCGGTAGGGGGCATCTCAGATACGCAGTATTTT; cdr3_aa: CASSISPVGGISDTQYF
v_call: TRBV2; d_call: TRBD1; j_call: TRBJ1-1; cdr3_length: 13; clone_size: .; cdr3_nt: TGTGCCAGCAGTGGACAGGGAGACACTGAAGCTTTCTTT; cdr3_aa: CASSGQGDTEAFF
v_call: TRBV7-2; d_call: .; j_call: TRBJ2-1; cdr3_length: 15; clone_size: .; cdr3_nt: TGTGCCAGCAGCGATTTAGCGGATGCCTACAATGAGCAGTTCTTC; cdr3_aa: CASSDLADAYNEQFF
v_call: TRBV5-1; d_call: .; j_call: TRBJ1-5; cdr3_length: 17; clone_size: once; cdr3_nt: TGCGCCAGCAGCATTCTCCCCAGGGGTGGGGGCAATCAGCCCCAGCATTTT; cdr3_aa: CASSILPRGGGNQPQHF
v_call: TRBV6-5; d_call: .; j_call: TRBJ1-1; cdr3_length: 16; clone_size: .; cdr3_nt: TGTGCCAGCAGTTATACCAGGGCAGGCCCCAGCACTGAAGCTTTCTTT; cdr3_aa: CASSYTRAGPSTEAFF
v_call: TRBV12-3/TRBV12-4; d_call: .; j_call: TRBJ1-1; cdr3_length: 13; clone_size: .; cdr3_nt: TGTGCCAGCAGCCTCGCGCAGAACACTGAAGCTTTCTTT; cdr3_aa: CASSLAQNTEAFF
v_call: TRBV20-1; d_call: TRBD1; j_call: TRBJ1-2; cdr3_length: 11; clone_size: .; cdr3_nt: TGCAGTGTACAGGGGCAAGGTGGCTACACCTTC; cdr3_aa: CSVQGQGGYTF
v_call: TRBV15; d_call: TRBD1; j_call: TRBJ1-4; cdr3_length: 14; clone_size: .; cdr3_nt: TGTGCCACCATTCAGGGACAGGGACGAGAAAAACTGTTTTTT; cdr3_aa: CATIQGQGREKLFF
v_call: TRBV6-6; d_call: TRBD1; j_call: TRBJ1-2; cdr3_length: 13; clone_size: .; cdr3_nt: TGTGCCAGCAGCCAAGGACAGGAATATGGCTACACCTTC; cdr3_aa: CASSQGQEYGYTF
v_call: TRBV25-1; d_call: .; j_call: TRBJ1-2; cdr3_length: 13; clone_size: .; cdr3_nt: TGTGCCAGCAGAAACAGGGAGGGCTATGGCTACACCTTC; cdr3_aa: CASRNREGYGYTF
v_call: TRBV6-2/TRBV6-3; d_call: .; j_call: TRBJ2-2; cdr3_length: 18; clone_size: many; cdr3_nt: TGTGCCAGCAGCCCAACCAGGGGCGGAGGGGGCATCACCGGGGAGCTGTTTTTT; cdr3_aa: CASSPTRGGGGITGELFF
v_call: TRBV3-1/TRBV3-2; d_call: .; j_call: TRBJ1-2; cdr3_length: 16; clone_size: few; cdr3_nt: TGTGCCAGCAGCCAAAGTACCTACAGGGAGTTTGATGGCTACACCTTC; cdr3_aa: CASSQSTYREFDGYTF
v_call: TRBV29-1; d_call: .; j_call: TRBJ2-1; cdr3_length: 11; clone_size: .; cdr3_nt: TGCAGCGCCCGAAGAGACAATGAGCAGTTCTTC; cdr3_aa: CSARRDNEQFF
v_call: TRBV6-5; d_call: .; j_call: TRBJ1-5; cdr3_length: 14; clone_size: once; cdr3_nt: TGTGCCAGCAGTTACCAGGCAGGGGATCAGCCCCAGCATTTT; cdr3_aa: CASSYQAGDQPQHF
v_call: TRBV28; d_call: .; j_call: TRBJ2-7; cdr3_length: 11; clone_size: few; cdr3_nt: TGTGCCAGCAGCTTAGCGAACGAGCAGTACTTC; cdr3_aa: CASSLANEQYF
v_call: TRBV28; d_call: TRBD1; j_call: TRBJ1-2; cdr3_length: 15; clone_size: .; cdr3_nt: TGTGCCAGCAGTTACCCGGGACAGGGGGCGTATGGCTACACCTTC; cdr3_aa: CASSYPGQGAYGYTF
v_call: TRBV7-8; d_call: .; j_call: TRBJ1-5; cdr3_length: 14; clone_size: .; cdr3_nt: TGTGCCAGCAGCTTGACAGCTAGCAATCAGCCCCAGCATTTT; cdr3_aa: CASSLTASNQPQHF
v_call: TRBV27; d_call: TRBD1; j_call: TRBJ1-1; cdr3_length: 14; clone_size: .; cdr3_nt: TGTGCCACTCGATGGACAGGGGGGAACACTGAAGCTTTCTTT; cdr3_aa: CATRWTGGNTEAFF
v_call: TRBV5-4; d_call: .; j_call: TRBJ1-1; cdr3_length: 14; clone_size: few; cdr3_nt: TGTGCCAGCAGCTTGGGAGTGAGGGACACTGAAGCTTTCTTT; cdr3_aa: CASSLGVRDTEAFF
v_call: TRBV28; d_call: TRBD2; j_call: TRBJ2-1; cdr3_length: 16; clone_size: .; cdr3_nt: TGTGCCAGCAGTTTATCCTCAGCGGGAAACCACAATGAGCAGTTCTTC; cdr3_aa: CASSLSSAGNHNEQFF
v_call: TRBV10-1; d_call: TRBD1; j_call: TRBJ1-5; cdr3_length: 19; clone_size: .; cdr3_nt: TGCGCCAGCAGTGATCGGACAGGGGCGAGTATTTATAGCAATCAGCCCCAGCATTTT; cdr3_aa: CASSDRTGASIYSNQPQHF
v_call: TRBV27; d_call: TRBD1; j_call: TRBJ1-4; cdr3_length: 16; clone_size: .; cdr3_nt: TGTGCCAGCAGTGGAGGGTTTTACAGGGGTGGCGAAAAACTGTTTTTT; cdr3_aa: CASSGGFYRGGEKLFF
v_call: TRBV6-2/TRBV6-3; d_call: TRBD1; j_call: TRBJ1-5; cdr3_length: 15; clone_size: .; cdr3_nt: TGTGCCAGCAGTTACAGGCAGGGGGAAGGGCAGCCCCAGCATTTT; cdr3_aa: CASSYRQGEGQPQHF
v_call: TRBV27; d_call: TRBD1; j_call: TRBJ2-1; cdr3_length: 17; clone_size: .; cdr3_nt: TGTGCCAGCAGTTTATCCTCTGGACAGGGGACGATGAATGAGCAGTTCTTC; cdr3_aa: CASSLSSGQGTMNEQFF
v_call: TRBV9; d_call: TRBD1; j_call: TRBJ1-2; cdr3_length: 15; clone_size: .; cdr3_nt: TGTGCCAGCAGCGTAGTAGGACAGGGGTTCGATGGCTACACCTTC; cdr3_aa: CASSVVGQGFDGYTF
v_call: TRBV27; d_call: TRBD1; j_call: TRBJ1-4; cdr3_length: 16; clone_size: few; cdr3_nt: TGTGCCAGCAGTGGGGCCGGGACAGGGGAAAGAGAAAAACTGTTTTTT; cdr3_aa: CASSGAGTGEREKLFF
v_call: TRBV3-1/TRBV3-2; d_call: .; j_call: TRBJ1-2; cdr3_length: 18; clone_size: few; cdr3_nt: TGTGCCAGCAGCCAAGAGGTTGTTCGACAGATTTCTGACTATGGCTACACCTTC; cdr3_aa: CASSQEVVRQISDYGYTF
v_call: TRBV10-2; d_call: .; j_call: TRBJ1-2; cdr3_length: 12; clone_size: once; cdr3_nt: TGCGCCAGCAGTGACCAGCGCTATGGCTACACCTTC; cdr3_aa: CASSDQRYGYTF
v_call: TRBV5-1; d_call: TRBD1; j_call: TRBJ2-7; cdr3_length: 15; clone_size: .; cdr3_nt: TGCGCCAGCAGCTCCATTGACAGGGGCCACCCCGAGCAGTACTTC; cdr3_aa: CASSSIDRGHPEQYF
v_call: TRBV6-5; d_call: .; j_call: TRBJ2-7; cdr3_length: 13; clone_size: few; cdr3_nt: TGTGCCAGCAGTAGTGGACAGAACTACGAGCAGTACTTC; cdr3_aa: CASSSGQNYEQYF
v_call: TRBV5-1; d_call: .; j_call: TRBJ2-5; cdr3_length: 13; clone_size: .; cdr3_nt: TGCGCCAGCAGCGGGTACAGCCAAGAGACCCAGTACTTC; cdr3_aa: CASSGYSQETQYF
v_call: TRBV7-3; d_call: TRBD1; j_call: TRBJ2-1; cdr3_length: 17; clone_size: .; cdr3_nt: TGTGCCAGCAGCTTAACGGAGCCCGGGACAGCCTTCAATGAGCAGTTCTTC; cdr3_aa: CASSLTEPGTAFNEQFF
v_call: TRBV12-5; d_call: .; j_call: TRBJ2-1; cdr3_length: 15; clone_size: once; cdr3_nt: TGTGCTAGTGCTCAAACCTCGGGCAGGGTCAATGAGCAGTTCTTC; cdr3_aa: CASAQTSGRVNEQFF
v_call: TRBV7-9; d_call: .; j_call: TRBJ1-6; cdr3_length: 15; clone_size: few; cdr3_nt: TGTGCCAGCAGCTCAACCGGGAGCTATAATTCACCCCTCCACTTT; cdr3_aa: CASSSTGSYNSPLHF
v_call: TRBV12-3/TRBV12-4; d_call: .; j_call: TRBJ2-3; cdr3_length: 13; clone_size: .; cdr3_nt: TGTGCCAGCACCTCTTCGGTTACAGATACGCAGTATTTT; cdr3_aa: CASTSSVTDTQYF
v_call: TRBV5-1; d_call: .; j_call: TRBJ2-2; cdr3_length: 16; clone_size: .; cdr3_nt: TGCGCCAGCAGCTTGGAACATCAGGGGAGCACCGGGGAGCTGTTTTTT; cdr3_aa: CASSLEHQGSTGELFF
v_call: TRBV7-2; d_call: TRBD2; j_call: TRBJ2-3; cdr3_length: 19; clone_size: .; cdr3_nt: TGTGCCAGCAGTCCCCGGGGGGTTAGCGGGAGCTCCGGGATAGATACGCAGTATTTT; cdr3_aa: CASSPRGVSGSSGIDTQYF
v_call: TRBV6-2/TRBV6-3; d_call: TRBD1; j_call: TRBJ1-4; cdr3_length: 14; clone_size: .; cdr3_nt: TGTGCCAGCAGCCCCGGGACAGATTCCGAAAAACTGTTTTTT; cdr3_aa: CASSPGTDSEKLFF
v_call: TRBV5-1; d_call: .; j_call: TRBJ2-7; cdr3_length: 11; clone_size: .; cdr3_nt: TGCGCCAGCAGCTTGGCCGACGAGCAGTACTTC; cdr3_aa: CASSLADEQYF
v_call: TRBV7-2; d_call: .; j_call: TRBJ2-1; cdr3_length: 15; clone_size: .; cdr3_nt: TGTGCCAGCAGCTCCGCGGCGAGCTCCTACAATGAGCAGTTCTTC; cdr3_aa: CASSSAASSYNEQFF
v_call: TRBV7-2; d_call: TRBD1; j_call: TRBJ2-2; cdr3_length: 17; clone_size: .; cdr3_nt: TGTGCCAGCAGCCCGTCCCGGGACAGGGCCGACACCGGGGAGCTGTTTTTT; cdr3_aa: CASSPSRDRADTGELFF
v_call: TRBV15; d_call: .; j_call: TRBJ2-2; cdr3_length: 16; clone_size: once; cdr3_nt: TGTGCCACCAGCAGAGTGGCCTCACGGGACACCGGGGAGCTGTTTTTT; cdr3_aa: CATSRVASRDTGELFF